The clone carrying this T cell receptor (beta chain) has a handful of counts. The germline V and J ends were trimmed by 4 bases and 7 bases, with 17 bases remaining between them. CDR3 length: 14 amino acids. The germline CDR1 and CDR2 sequences are SGHRS and YFSETQ. A single record per CDR3 protein comes from TCRdb applying MiXCR to the 5' RACE reads. The sample yields approximately 21,000 distinct CDR3 sequences, about 31% seen once. The chain couples TRBV5-1 to TRBJ1-1, with a possible D match to TRBD1 (5 bases). Material: tumor-infiltrating naive CD4+ T cells sorted from the breast tumor. Subset defined: naive CD4+ T cells, CD4+CD45RA+CD25-. This sequence originates from a female donor with breast cancer. CDR3 bases: TGCGCCAGCAGCCAGGGACGGATGAGCAATGAAGCTTTCTTT. As protein: CASSQGRMSNEAFF.